Listed below are T cell receptor beta chains from one sample, sequenced in a study of neurological immune-mediated disorders. TCRdb processed the 5' RACE reads anew with MiXCR; each CDR3 protein has one entry. The sample lists 50,000 to 65,000 distinct CDR3 sequences; around 4.8% were seen once. The sequenced sample consisted of PBMCs. Every receptor here comes from a woman aged 45-60 years with multiple sclerosis. CDR3s include the opening cysteine and the closing phenylalanine or tryptophan. Each record gives: D gene, V gene, J gene, clone size, CDR3 DNA, CDR3 protein. D genes are given only for firm matches. Where a row states a size, it is once, few, many or the class of an expanded clone; other rows omit it.

>-|TRBV3-1|TRBJ2-1|many
TGTGCCAGCAGCCACCCGGACCTGGGATACAATGAGCAGTTCTTC
CASSHPDLGYNEQFF
>-|TRBV3-1|TRBJ2-1|-
TGTGCCAGCAGCCAAGAAGTCGTGGTAAACAATGAGCAGTTCTTC
CASSQEVVVNNEQFF
>-|TRBV5-6|TRBJ2-3|many
TGTGCCAGCAGCTTTCTCAGGGCGGGAGATACGCAGTATTTT
CASSFLRAGDTQYF
>-|TRBV5-1|TRBJ2-3|medium-sized
TGCGCCAGCAGCTTGGCTCCAGGAAGCACAGATACGCAGTATTTT
CASSLAPGSTDTQYF
>-|TRBV7-2|TRBJ1-5|many
TGTGCCAGCAGCTTGCTGGGCCCTCAGCCCCAGCATTTT
CASSLLGPQPQHF
>-|TRBV7-2|TRBJ2-3|few
TGTGCCAGCAGCTACTATAAAGATACGCAGTATTTT
CASSYYKDTQYF
>-|TRBV11-1|TRBJ1-1|many
TGTGCCAGCAGCTCGGAAGGGAAGACTGAAGCTTTCTTT
CASSSEGKTEAFF
>-|TRBV5-1|TRBJ2-2|many
TGCGCCAGCAGCGTACAGACTCAGAACACCGGGGAGCTGTTTTTT
CASSVQTQNTGELFF
>TRBD1|TRBV20-1|TRBJ2-3|many
TGCAGTGCTCTTATTCCGGGACAGCAAAGCGCAGATACGCAGTATTTT
CSALIPGQQSADTQYF
>-|TRBV12-3/TRBV12-4|TRBJ1-5|many
TGTGCCAGCAGTTTAGAGGCAGTTGTGGGTCAGCCCCAGAATTTT
CASSLEAVVGQPQNF
>-|TRBV5-1|TRBJ2-3|many
TGCGCCAGCAGCTTGTATCAGCGACAGACAGATACGCAGTATTTT
CASSLYQRQTDTQYF
>TRBD1|TRBV7-9|TRBJ2-3|many
TGTGCCAGCAGCTCCCGGGGACAGGGCCAGATAACAGATACGCAGTATTTT
CASSSRGQGQITDTQYF
>-|TRBV29-1|TRBJ2-5|many
TGCAGCGTTGAAGATTTGCCCCACGTCCCCCAAGAGACCCAGTACTTC
CSVEDLPHVPQETQYF
>-|TRBV5-1|TRBJ1-6|many
TGCGCCAGCAGCGGCGGGACTTATAATTCACCCCTCCACTTT
CASSGGTYNSPLHF
>-|TRBV6-2/TRBV6-3|TRBJ2-3|many
TGTGCCAGCAGTTACTCAAGAGCCGGGAGCGGAGGAGATACGCAGTATTTT
CASSYSRAGSGGDTQYF
>-|TRBV12-3/TRBV12-4|TRBJ2-1|many
TGTGCCAGCAGTTCGGGGCTTCACAATGAGCAGTTCTTC
CASSSGLHNEQFF
>-|TRBV5-1|TRBJ1-5|-
TGCGCCAGCAAACCGGCGGCAGGGGATCAGCCCCAGAATTTT
CASKPAAGDQPQNF
>TRBD1|TRBV24-1|TRBJ1-2|-
TGTGCCACCAGTGATCTGGACAGGGTTGGTGGCTACACCTTC
CATSDLDRVGGYTF